This passage covers 25 T cell receptor beta chains from one sample sequenced in a study of OX40 agonist ivuxolimab in advanced cancers. Sequenced by immunoSEQ multiplex PCR; TCRdb stores in-frame clones only, minus some. The sample consists of 73,000 or so clones, almost 85% of them appearing once. The source was CD4+ or CD8+ T cells sorted from blood, collected in a trial of the OX40 agonist ivuxolimab. Receptors were obtained from an adult with an advanced solid tumor such as melanoma, head and neck, liver or kidney cancer.

This clone was found a few times. This chain joins TRBV11-2 and TRBJ1-1; perhaps TRBD1 as D (5 bases). Between the trimmed V and J ends, which lost 0 bases and 6 bases, there was a span of 14 bases. CDR1 is SGHAT, CDR2 FQNNGV, per germline. The CDR3 spans 15 residues. Here the CDR3 reads CASSLDPGPVAEAFF. The DNA for the CDR3 is TGTGCCAGCAGCTTAGATCCAGGGCCGGTAGCTGAAGCTTTCTTT. Drawing the rest from reference TRBV11-2 and TRBJ1-1, the complete variable domain is EAGVAQSPRYKIIEKRQSVAFWCNPISGHATLYWYQQILGQGPKLLIQFQNNGVVDDSQLPKDRFSAERLKGVDSTLKIQPAKLEDSAVYLCASSLDPGPVAEAFFGQGTRLTVV.

The CDR3 spells CASSLRDRGRTEAFF. The CDR3 DNA is TGTGCCAGCAGCTTAAGAGACAGGGGCCGGACTGAAGCTTTCTTT. The chain is built from TRBV7-6 and TRBJ1-1; 8 bases are shared with TRBD1. J was trimmed by 5 bases and V by 2 bases; bases with no gene match: 7. The CDR3 consists of 15 residues. The germline gives CDR1 SGHVS, CDR2 FNYEAQ.

The chain carries TRBV6-1 and TRBJ1-2; no firm D call. CDR3 length equals 15 residues. Germline assignment: CDR1 MNHNS and CDR2 SASEGT. V was clipped by 1 base and J by 0 bases, with 9 bases between them. CDR3 in DNA: TGTGCCAGCAGTGAAGGGAGGGCCGCTAACTATGGCTACACCTTC. It specifies CASSEGRAANYGYTF.

The chain uses TRBV29-1 and TRBJ1-2; D gene uncertain. CDR3 length: 12 amino acids. CDR1 is SQVTM, CDR2 ANQGSEA, per germline. V lost 0 bases, J lost 6 bases, and 8 bases lay in between. CDR3 DNA sequence: TGCAGCGTTGAAGAAAACGGGAATGGCTACACCTTC. Amino acid sequence: CSVEENGNGYTF.

This chain links TRBV9 with TRBJ2-1; possible D gene TRBD1, 7 bases. There are 17 residues in the CDR3. Germline CDR1 SGDLS, CDR2 YYNGEE. The germline V and J ends were trimmed by 4 bases and 3 bases, with 20 bases remaining between them. CDR3 amino acids: CASSITRGDRFYNEQFF. The CDR3 DNA reads as TGTGCCAGCAGCATCACCCGCGGGGACAGATTCTACAATGAGCAGTTCTTC. The variable domain in full, with the rest retrieved from reference TRBV9 and TRBJ2-1, is DSGVTQTPKHLITATGQRVTLRCSPRSGDLSVYWYQQSLDQGLQFLIQYYNGEERAKGNILERFSAQQFPDLHSELNLSSLELGDSALYFCASSITRGDRFYNEQFFGPGTRLTVL.

The chain links TRBV5-1 to TRBJ2-1; D gene uncertain. The V and J ends lost 7 bases and 5 bases respectively, with 16 bases between them. The CDR3 covers 14 residues. Germline values: CDR1 SGHRS, CDR2 YFSETQ. In nucleotides, the CDR3 is TGCGCCAGCGGAACTCAGTCGGGCGACAATGAGCAGTTCTTC. Its protein product is CASGTQSGDNEQFF.

V gene TRBV5-1 combines with J gene TRBJ1-1; the D gene is possibly TRBD1 (5 bases). Germline CDR1 reads SGHRS; CDR2 reads YFSETQ. The CDR3 runs 14 residues. V lost 4 bases, J lost 1 base, and 11 bases lay in between. CDR3 sequence (DNA): TGCGCCAGCAGCCTGGAGGGGCGGAACACTGAAGCTTTCTTT. Translation: CASSLEGRNTEAFF.

V usage is TRBV27 and J usage is TRBJ1-1, with a tentative D call TRBD1 (6 bases). In germline, CDR1 is MNHEY, CDR2 SMNVEV (reference sequence). The CDR3 consists of 15 residues. V was cut by 7 bases and J by 6 bases, with 21 bases left in between. The CDR3 is CASTPWGGGGAEAFF. As DNA, the CDR3 is TGTGCCAGCACCCCCTGGGGGGGCGGAGGGGCTGAAGCTTTCTTT.

This clone was counted only a few times. The chain is built from TRBV27 and TRBJ2-2; TRBD1 aligns across 8 bases. V lost 5 bases to trimming and J lost 6 bases; unmatched junction nucleotides: 8. This CDR3 spans 15 amino acids. Germline V CDR1 and CDR2: MNHEY, SMNVEV (reference sequence). The CDR3 loop is CASSLRDRLAGELFF. The CDR3 coding sequence is TGTGCCAGCAGTCTCCGGGACAGGTTGGCCGGGGAGCTGTTTTTT.

CDR3 DNA sequence: TGTGCCAGCATCTTGGAGCCCGGGGTCACCTACGAGCAGTACTTC. Translating it yields CASILEPGVTYEQYF. The gene calls are TRBV6-6 and TRBJ2-7, with TRBD2 as a possible D gene (5 bases). V gave up 7 bases and J gave up 2 bases, with 18 bases separating them. Germline assignment: CDR1 MNHNY and CDR2 SVGAGI (reference sequence). The CDR3 totals 15 residues.

This chain uses TRBV19 with TRBJ1-2; D is unresolved. Looked up from germline, CDR1 is LNHDA and CDR2 is SQIVND (reference sequence). V was pared by 0 bases and J by 4 bases, with 6 bases between. This CDR3 comprises 13 residues. The DNA for the CDR3 is TGTGCCAGTAGTATAGAGGAGATCTATGGCTACACCTTC. Amino acids: CASSIEEIYGYTF.

In its sample, this clone was seen once. The chain combines TRBV6-1 with TRBJ1-2; D is unresolved. The CDR3 loop spans 14 amino acids. V lost 2 bases and J lost 8, with 15 bases in between. The germline V gene encodes CDR1 MNHNS and CDR2 SASEGT. The CDR3 region is CASSEYGSLGGYTF. The CDR3 DNA sequence: TGTGCCAGCAGTGAATACGGGTCCCTGGGGGGCTACACCTTC.

This chain connects TRBV9 to TRBJ1-1; no clear D. This CDR3 region has 15 residues. Germline CDR1 reads SGDLS; CDR2 reads YYNGEE. V was shortened by 0 bases and J by 6 bases, with 15 bases between the two germline ends. CDR3 in amino acids: CASSVEHLIPPEAFF. The CDR3 DNA reads TGTGCCAGCAGCGTAGAACATTTGATCCCCCCTGAAGCTTTCTTT.

The table lists this clone with a count of one. This chain joins TRBV7-9 and TRBJ1-4; 8 bases map to TRBD1. This CDR3 contains 15 residues. Trimming cost V 7 bases and J 3 bases; bases outside gene matches: 7. CDR1 SEHNR and CDR2 FQNEAQ come from the germline V gene (reference sequence). As DNA, the CDR3 is TGTGCCAGCAAACGTCAGGGGGCGTCTAATGAAAAACTGTTTTTT. As protein: CASKRQGASNEKLFF.

CDR3 amino acids: CAWGRNQETQYF. The CDR3 DNA is TGTGCCTGGGGACGGAACCAAGAGACCCAGTACTTC. The rearrangement links TRBV30 to TRBJ2-5; D is undetermined. The CDR3 covers 12 residues. CDR1 GTSNPN and CDR2 SVGIG come from the germline V gene (reference sequence). V shed 5 bases and J shed 0 bases, with 7 bases lying between them. Supplemented by reference TRBV30 and TRBJ2-5, the full variable domain reads SQTIHQWPATLVQPVGSPLSLECTVEGTSNPNLYWYRQAAGRGLQLLFYSVGIGQISSEVPQNLSASRPQDRQFILSSKKLLLSDSGFYLCAWGRNQETQYFGPGTRLLVL.

The rearrangement joins TRBV7-2 to TRBJ2-7, with 9 bases matching TRBD2. V gave up 0 bases and J gave up 6 bases; unmatched junction bases: 9. The CDR3 is made up of 16 amino acids. In germline, CDR1 is SGHTA, CDR2 FQGNSA. CDR3 residues: CASSLAPRGGRSEQYF. CDR3 coding DNA: TGTGCCAGCAGCTTAGCACCGCGGGGGGGGAGGAGCGAGCAGTACTTC.

This chain links TRBV2 with TRBJ1-4; D unclear. Germline CDR1 SNHLY, CDR2 FYNNEI. V gave up 6 bases and J gave up 8 bases, with 16 bases separating them. The CDR3 runs 14 residues. The CDR3 protein is CASSPERGGEKLFF. The CDR3 DNA reads as TGTGCCAGCAGCCCCGAGCGGGGAGGGGAAAAACTGTTTTTT.

This clone appeared once. CDR3 sequence (DNA): TGTGCCAGCAGCGCTGCCAGGGACCCCTCCTATAATTCACCCCTCCACTTT. Its translation is CASSAARDPSYNSPLHF. This chain uses TRBV7-8 with TRBJ1-6, with D possibly TRBD1 on 5 matching bases. Between the trimmed V and J ends, which lost 5 bases and 0 bases, there was a span of 14 bases. The CDR3 length is 17 residues. CDR1 and CDR2 from the germline V gene are SGHVS and FQNEAQ.

Concerning this clone itself: The junction does not match germline at one end; this may be a read error. The chain is built from TRBV18 and TRBJ2-2, with TRBD1 matching 8 bases. Per germline, CDR1 KGHSH and CDR2 LQKENI. The CDR3 sequence is 14 residues long. CDR3 sequence (DNA): TGTGCCAGCTCACCCTCCGGGACAGGCTCCCCCGCGCTTTTT. It yields the protein CASSPSGTGSPALF.

The gene calls are TRBV6-6 and TRBJ2-2; 9 bases map to TRBD1. The germline V gene encodes CDR1 MNHNY and CDR2 SVGAGI (reference sequence). V lost 4 bases to trimming and J lost 7 bases; unmatched junction nucleotides: 7. This CDR3 region has 15 residues. The CDR3 sequence is CASSSRDRALGELFF. DNA of the CDR3: TGTGCCAGCAGTTCCCGGGACAGGGCTCTCGGGGAGCTGTTTTTT.

V and J are TRBV27 and TRBJ1-5; 8 bases fit TRBD1. Trimming removed 6 bases from V and 2 bases from J; junction bases left unmatched: 6. The CDR3 loop spans 15 amino acids. Germline V gene sequence: CDR1 MNHEY, CDR2 SMNVEV (reference sequence). The CDR3 is CASRRTGGGNQPQHF. CDR3 nucleotide sequence: TGTGCCAGCAGGCGTACAGGGGGAGGCAATCAGCCCCAGCATTTT.

Comment on this clone: The sample contains more than one DNA sequence encoding this CDR3. The V and J genes are TRBV5-4 and TRBJ2-2, with a possible D match to TRBD1 (5 bases). Germline V gene lookup returns CDR1 SGHNT and CDR2 YYREEE (reference sequence). CDR3 length: 14 amino acids. Trimming stripped 4 bases from V and 1 base from J, with 8 bases between. The CDR3 protein is CASSRGRNTGELFF. Here the CDR3 DNA reads TGTGCCAGCAGCAGGGGTAGGAACACCGGGGAGCTGTTTTTT.

This clone was observed once. The chain recombines TRBV7-2 with TRBJ1-3, with a tentative D call TRBD1 (5 bases). The CDR3 has 18 amino acids. Between the trimmed V and J ends, which lost 6 bases and 0 bases, there was a span of 21 bases. Germline V lookup: CDR1 SGHTA, CDR2 FQGNSA. CDR3 protein: CASSLLSGTILSGNTIYF. DNA of the CDR3: TGTGCCAGCAGTCTACTTAGTGGGACGATACTCTCTGGAAACACCATATATTTT.

The chain links TRBV5-6 to TRBJ2-5; D is perhaps TRBD2 (5 bases). Germline V lookup: CDR1 SGHDT, CDR2 YYEEEE. Deletions cut 5 bases from V and 3 bases from J, with 14 bases between. The CDR3 is 14 residues long. CDR3 DNA sequence: TGTGCCAGCAGGGGATGGGCCGGGAAAGAGACCCAGTACTTC. The encoded protein is CASRGWAGKETQYF.

The rearrangement joins TRBV2 to TRBJ2-5; 7 bases match TRBD1. The length of the CDR3 is 15 residues. The V segment lost 2 bases and the J segment 5 bases; nucleotides outside the gene matches: 8. CDR1 SNHLY and CDR2 FYNNEI come from the germline V gene. Here the CDR3 reads CASSEQGQSWETQYF. The CDR3 DNA reads as TGTGCCAGCAGTGAACAGGGACAGTCGTGGGAGACCCAGTACTTC.